The rows below give T cell receptor beta chains drawn from one sample of a study of radiotherapy plus CTLA-4 blockade in lung cancer. Sequencing was performed with immunoSEQ multiplex PCR; in TCRdb, only in-frame clones are kept and a portion is missing. This table has more than 60,000 clones, roughly four fifths appearing once. The sample here was peripheral blood, taken from a patient treated with radiotherapy plus ipilimumab. The source is a human donor with non-small cell lung cancer who had a complete response to radiotherapy plus ipilimumab. CDR3s include the opening cysteine and the closing phenylalanine or tryptophan. D genes are given only for firm matches. Clone size is stated in some rows and not others, as once, few, many or a class when expanded.

j_gene | len | abundance | d_gene | v_gene | CDR3aa | CDR3nt
TRBJ2-3 | 14 | once | . | TRBV6-1 | CAGRQEAYTDTQYF | TGTGCCGGCCGACAGGAGGCCTACACAGATACGCAGTATTTT
TRBJ1-2 | 16 | . | TRBD1 | TRBV27 | CASSLLPSGGVYGYTF | TGTGCCAGCAGTTTATTGCCCTCAGGGGGAGTCTATGGCTACACCTTC
TRBJ1-2 | 11 | . | . | TRBV28 | CASSFTGGYTF | TGTGCCAGCAGTTTTACGGGAGGCTACACCTTC
TRBJ2-7 | 17 | . | TRBD2 | TRBV11-2 | CASSPLRASGGRYEQYF | TGTGCCAGCAGCCCACTTCGGGCTAGCGGGGGTCGGTACGAGCAGTACTTC
TRBJ1-5 | 16 | . | TRBD1 | TRBV19 | CASSMDRMDSNQPQHF | TGTGCCAGTAGTATGGACAGGATGGATAGCAATCAGCCCCAGCATTTT
TRBJ2-7 | 15 | once | . | TRBV9 | CASSVGDTRPYEQYF | TGTGCCAGCAGCGTGGGTGATACTAGGCCCTACGAGCAGTACTTC
TRBJ2-5 | 15 | . | TRBD2 | TRBV30 | CAWSVRGTSSETQYF | TGTGCCTGGAGTGTACGTGGGACTAGCAGTGAGACCCAGTACTTC
TRBJ2-1 | 16 | . | . | TRBV5-5 | CASSSHTGRTNNEQFF | TGTGCCAGCAGTTCCCATACAGGGCGAACTAACAATGAGCAGTTCTTC
TRBJ1-1 | 15 | . | . | TRBV6-5 | CASSYRAGINTEAFF | TGTGCCAGCAGTTACCGGGCAGGGATCAACACTGAAGCTTTCTTT
TRBJ2-3 | 15 | . | . | TRBV21-1 | CASSDGQGLSDTQYF | TGTGCCAGCAGCGATGGACAGGGGTTGTCAGATACGCAGTATTTT
TRBJ2-7 | 14 | . | TRBD2 | TRBV28 | CASSLGGGGYEQYF | TGTGCCAGCAGTTTGGGCGGGGGGGGCTACGAGCAGTACTTC
TRBJ2-5 | 14 | . | TRBD1 | TRBV2 | CASSAGQGLETQYF | TGTGCCAGCAGTGCCGGACAGGGTCTGGAGACCCAGTACTTC
TRBJ1-5 | 15 | . | . | TRBV7-2 | CASSGSGAINQPQHF | TGTGCCAGCAGCGGTAGTGGGGCTATTAATCAGCCCCAGCATTTT
TRBJ1-1 | 16 | once | . | TRBV7-9 | CASSPRGRQLNTEAFF | TGTGCCAGCAGCCCCAGAGGTAGACAGTTGAACACTGAAGCTTTCTTT
TRBJ2-1 | 12 | . | TRBD2 | TRBV6-5 | CASSTTSGEQFF | TGTGCCAGCAGTACGACTAGCGGTGAGCAGTTCTTC
TRBJ1-4 | 12 | . | . | TRBV18 | CASSPWGEKLFF | TGTGCCAGCTCACCTTGGGGCGAAAAACTGTTTTTT
TRBJ1-2 | 15 | . | TRBD1 | TRBV6-5 | CASRRPGQGSYGYTF | TGTGCCAGCAGACGCCCGGGACAGGGTTCCTATGGCTACACCTTC
TRBJ2-7 | 14 | . | TRBD2 | TRBV14 | CASSQQRGAYEQYF | TGTGCCAGCAGCCAACAGCGGGGGGCCTACGAGCAGTACTTC
TRBJ1-2 | 13 | . | . | TRBV10-3 | CAISGGFGYGYTF | TGTGCCATCAGTGGCGGGTTTGGCTATGGCTACACCTTC
TRBJ2-1 | 15 | . | . | TRBV6-5 | CASSYGRGPYNEQFF | TGTGCCAGCAGTTACGGTAGGGGCCCTTACAATGAGCAGTTCTTC
TRBJ1-4 | 15 | . | . | TRBV5-1 | CASTSSGTQGEKLFF | TGCGCCAGCACCTCGAGTGGCACTCAGGGTGAAAAACTGTTTTTT
TRBJ2-7 | 16 | . | TRBD1 | TRBV11-2 | CASSYGQGAVENEQYF | TGTGCCAGCAGCTATGGACAGGGGGCGGTAGAAAACGAGCAGTACTTC
TRBJ1-2 | 14 | . | . | TRBV30 | CAWSVGGGSYGYTF | TGTGCCTGGAGTGTAGGAGGCGGCAGCTATGGCTACACCTTC
TRBJ1-6 | 13 | . | . | TRBV6-5 | CASMVGGNSPLHF | TGTGCCAGCATGGTGGGCGGGAATTCACCCCTCCACTTT
TRBJ1-4 | 15 | . | TRBD1 | TRBV19 | CATTGGGQGEEKLFF | TGTGCCACCACCGGGGGTGGGCAGGGGGAGGAAAAACTGTTTTTT
TRBJ1-4 | 15 | . | . | TRBV4-1 | CASSQEGRAGEKLFF | TGCGCCAGCAGCCAAGAAGGCAGGGCGGGAGAAAAACTGTTTTTT
TRBJ1-2 | 14 | once | . | TRBV2 | CASSGDTMLYGYTF | TGTGCCAGCAGTGGGGACACTATGCTTTATGGCTACACCTTC
TRBJ2-2 | 13 | . | . | TRBV9 | CASTRRGTGELFF | TGTGCCAGCACTCGTAGGGGGACCGGGGAGCTGTTTTTT
TRBJ2-1 | 17 | . | TRBD2 | TRBV7-2 | CASSSNLAGGLYNEQFF | TGTGCCAGCAGCTCCAACTTAGCGGGGGGGCTATACAATGAGCAGTTCTTC
TRBJ2-7 | 16 | . | . | TRBV21-1 | CTSSNIRQGDAYEQYF | TGTACCAGCAGCAATATACGACAGGGGGACGCCTACGAGCAGTACTTC
TRBJ2-2 | 13 | . | TRBD2 | TRBV28 | CASTSGSTGELFF | TGTGCCAGTACTAGCGGGAGCACCGGGGAGCTGTTTTTT
TRBJ2-7 | 14 | few | TRBD1 | TRBV5-8 | CASSGTGVVDEQYF | TGTGCCAGCAGCGGAACAGGGGTCGTGGACGAGCAGTACTTC
TRBJ2-7 | 13 | . | TRBD2 | TRBV18 | CASSQRTSDEQYF | TGTGCCAGCTCACAAAGGACTAGCGACGAGCAGTACTTC
TRBJ1-5 | 15 | . | . | TRBV19 | CASSIRVRGNQPQHF | TGTGCCAGTAGTATCAGGGTACGGGGCAATCAGCCCCAGCATTTT
TRBJ1-5 | 14 | . | . | TRBV5-5 | CASMPGPSNQPQHF | TGTGCCAGCATGCCTGGGCCAAGCAATCAGCCCCAGCATTTT
TRBJ2-7 | 23 | . | TRBD2 | TRBV23-1 | CASSQSPLRGVNRVGGGTYEQYF | TGCGCCAGCAGTCAATCTCCCTTACGGGGGGTAAACCGGGTTGGCGGGGGAACATACGAGCAGTACTTC
TRBJ1-2 | 13 | . | . | TRBV18 | CASSPYRTNGYTF | TGTGCCAGCTCACCATACAGGACTAATGGCTACACCTTC
TRBJ2-7 | 13 | few | . | TRBV7-8 | CASSLGQKYEQYF | TGTGCCAGCAGCTTAGGACAGAAATACGAGCAGTACTTC
TRBJ1-3 | 17 | . | . | TRBV9 | CASSPRGVGHSGNTIYF | TGTGCCAGCAGCCCCCGGGGTGTAGGCCACTCTGGAAACACCATATATTTT
TRBJ2-4 | 15 | . | . | TRBV5-4 | CASSSYQGTKNIQYF | TGTGCCAGCAGCTCATATCAGGGGACCAAAAACATTCAGTACTTC
TRBJ1-1 | 14 | . | . | TRBV30 | CAWSSRAWSTEAFF | TGTGCCTGGAGTTCGCGGGCATGGAGCACTGAAGCTTTCTTT
TRBJ1-2 | 15 | once | . | TRBV28 | CASSPNPQGYYGYTF | TGTGCCAGCAGCCCGAACCCCCAGGGTTACTATGGCTACACCTTC
TRBJ1-4 | 14 | . | . | TRBV27 | CASSLGLRGEKLFF | TGTGCCAGCAGTTTAGGTCTAAGGGGCGAAAAACTGTTTTTT
TRBJ2-7 | 11 | . | . | TRBV20-1 | CSATGSYEQYF | TGCAGTGCTACAGGGTCCTACGAGCAGTACTTC
TRBJ1-1 | 14 | . | . | TRBV27 | CASSLSGIPFEAFF | TGTGCCAGCAGTTTGTCAGGGATACCGTTTGAAGCTTTCTTT
TRBJ2-7 | 16 | . | TRBD1 | TRBV6-5 | CASSYSPARGPYEQYF | TGTGCCAGCAGTTACTCACCGGCCAGGGGGCCCTACGAGCAGTACTTC
TRBJ1-5 | 14 | . | TRBD1 | TRBV6-6 | CASSAQGSNQPQHF | TGTGCCAGCAGTGCACAGGGGAGCAATCAGCCCCAGCATTTT
TRBJ1-2 | 15 | once | . | TRBV7-2 | CASSLAGQNSYGYTF | TGTGCCAGCAGCTTAGCGGGACAAAATTCCTATGGCTACACCTTC
TRBJ1-1 | 16 | . | TRBD1 | TRBV6-6 | CASSSYQGQGRTEAFF | TGTGCCAGCAGTTCCTACCAGGGACAGGGGAGGACTGAAGCTTTCTTT
TRBJ2-7 | 14 | once | . | TRBV2 | CASSAAGSSYEQYF | TGTGCCAGCAGTGCGGCGGGGAGCTCCTACGAGCAGTACTTC
TRBJ1-5 | 15 | . | . | TRBV19 | CASSTEDSTNQPQHF | TGTGCCAGTAGTACAGAGGACAGTACTAATCAGCCCCAGCATTTT
TRBJ2-5 | 14 | . | TRBD1 | TRBV7-8 | CASSSGRGQETQYF | TGTGCCAGCAGCTCCGGCAGGGGGCAAGAGACCCAGTACTTC
TRBJ2-1 | 15 | . | TRBD1 | TRBV7-3 | CASSPAGQGRNEQFF | TGTGCCAGCAGCCCTGCCGGACAGGGGAGGAATGAGCAGTTCTTC
TRBJ2-7 | 14 | . | . | TRBV19 | CASSISPRSYEQYF | TGTGCCAGTAGTATATCCCCCAGGTCCTACGAGCAGTACTTC
TRBJ2-7 | 15 | . | TRBD1 | TRBV2 | CASSQTGTGAHEQYF | TGTGCCAGCAGTCAGACCGGGACAGGGGCCCACGAGCAGTACTTC
TRBJ2-1 | 17 | . | . | TRBV5-8 | CASSPIGPSSSYNEQFF | TGTGCCAGCAGCCCCATAGGCCCATCTAGCTCCTACAATGAGCAGTTCTTC
TRBJ1-5 | 13 | . | . | TRBV29-1 | CSVGRGINQPQHF | TGCAGCGTTGGTAGGGGCATCAATCAGCCCCAGCATTTT